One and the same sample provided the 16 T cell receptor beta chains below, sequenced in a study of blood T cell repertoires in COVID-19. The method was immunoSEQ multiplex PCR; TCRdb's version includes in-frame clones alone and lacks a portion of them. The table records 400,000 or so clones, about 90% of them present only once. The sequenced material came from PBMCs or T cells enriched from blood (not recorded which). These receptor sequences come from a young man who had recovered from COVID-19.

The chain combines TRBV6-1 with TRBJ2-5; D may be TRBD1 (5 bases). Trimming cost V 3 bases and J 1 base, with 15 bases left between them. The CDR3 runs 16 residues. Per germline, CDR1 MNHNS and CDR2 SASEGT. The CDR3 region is CASSDVFQGVQETQYF. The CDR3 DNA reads TGTGCCAGCAGTGACGTTTTCCAAGGGGTCCAAGAGACCCAGTACTTC.

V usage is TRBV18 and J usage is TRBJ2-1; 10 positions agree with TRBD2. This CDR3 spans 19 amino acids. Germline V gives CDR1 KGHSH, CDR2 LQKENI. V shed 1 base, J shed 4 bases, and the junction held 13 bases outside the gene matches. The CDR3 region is CASSPLSGRAQAPYNEQFF. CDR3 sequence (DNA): TGTGCCAGCTCACCACTCAGCGGGAGGGCCCAGGCGCCTTACAATGAGCAGTTCTTC.

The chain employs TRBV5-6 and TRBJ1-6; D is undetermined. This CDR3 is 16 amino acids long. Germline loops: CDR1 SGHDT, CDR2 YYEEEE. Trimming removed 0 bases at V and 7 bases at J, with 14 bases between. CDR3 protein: CASSLDRGKANSPLHF. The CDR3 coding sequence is TGTGCCAGCAGCTTGGACCGGGGAAAGGCAAATTCACCCCTCCACTTT.

CDR3 region: CASSGILTGKEAELFF. In DNA form, the CDR3 reads TGTGCCAGCAGCGGTATACTTACAGGGAAGGAGGCGGAACTGTTTTTT. V gene TRBV7-9 combines with J gene TRBJ1-4; possible D gene TRBD1, 6 bases. CDR3 length: 16 amino acids. Germline V lookup: CDR1 SEHNR, CDR2 FQNEAQ (reference sequence). Deletions cut 5 bases from V and 12 bases from J, with 25 bases between.

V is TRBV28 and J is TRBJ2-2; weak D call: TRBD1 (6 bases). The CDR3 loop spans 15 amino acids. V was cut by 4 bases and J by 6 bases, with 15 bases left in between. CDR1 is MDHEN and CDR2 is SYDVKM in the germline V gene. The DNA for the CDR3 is TGTGCCAGCAGTTCCCAGGGGAAGAGGGCCGGGGAGCTGTTTTTT. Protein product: CASSSQGKRAGELFF. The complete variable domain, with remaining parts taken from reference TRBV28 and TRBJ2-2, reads DVKVTQSSRYLVKRTGEKVFLECVQDMDHENMFWYRQDPGLGLRLIYFSYDVKMKEKGDIPEGYSVSREKKERFSLILESASTNQTSMYLCASSSQGKRAGELFFGEGSRLTVL.

In DNA form, the CDR3 reads TGTGCCACCAGCAGAGATACACGAAATCAGCCCCAGCATTTT. It encodes CATSRDTRNQPQHF. The chain uses TRBV15 and TRBJ1-5; D uncertain. The ends were cut back, 0 bases at V and 4 bases at J, with 7 bases in the middle. Germline-derived CDR1 and CDR2 are LNHNV and YYDKDF (reference sequence). The CDR3 totals 14 residues. The full variable domain, completed using reference TRBV15 and TRBJ1-5, is DAMVIQNPRYQVTQFGKPVTLSCSQTLNHNVMYWYQQKSSQAPKLLFHYYDKDFNNEADTPDNFQSRRPNTSFCFLDIRSPGLGDTAMYLCATSRDTRNQPQHFGDGTRLSIL.

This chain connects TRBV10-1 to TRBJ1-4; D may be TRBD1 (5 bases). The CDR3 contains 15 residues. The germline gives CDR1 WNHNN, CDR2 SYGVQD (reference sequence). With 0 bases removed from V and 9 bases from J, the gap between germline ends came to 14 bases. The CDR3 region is CASSESRQGSQKLFF. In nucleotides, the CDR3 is TGCGCCAGCAGTGAGTCGAGGCAGGGATCGCAAAAACTGTTTTTT.

The CDR3 here is CASIAGLAKNIQYF. In nucleotides, the CDR3 is TGTGCCAGCATTGCGGGCTTAGCCAAAAACATTCAGTACTTC. The V call is TRBV2, the J call TRBJ2-4; D might be TRBD2 (5 bases). V shed 7 bases and J shed 0 bases, with 10 bases lying between them. This CDR3 is 14 amino acids long. The germline CDR1 and CDR2 sequences are SNHLY and FYNNEI.

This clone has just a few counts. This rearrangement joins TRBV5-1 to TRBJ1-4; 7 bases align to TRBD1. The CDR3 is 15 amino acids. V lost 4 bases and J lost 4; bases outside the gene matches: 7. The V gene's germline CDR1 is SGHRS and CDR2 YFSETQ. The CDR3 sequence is CASSIGTAFNEKLFF. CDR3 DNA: TGCGCCAGCAGCATCGGGACAGCCTTTAATGAAAAACTGTTTTTT.

The CDR3 DNA reads TGCGCCAGCAGCCCCTTAGCGGGAGTGGATGAGCAGTTCTTC. The encoded protein is CASSPLAGVDEQFF. The chain uses TRBV5-1 and TRBJ2-1; TRBD2 agrees at 9 bases. V gave up 4 bases and J gave up 8 bases; unmatched junction bases: 7. The germline gives CDR1 SGHRS, CDR2 YFSETQ. The CDR3 has 14 amino acids.

The CDR3, as DNA: TGTGCCAGCAGCCAGAAGCAGTGGGGCAACAATGAGCAGTTCTTC. This translates into CASSQKQWGNNEQFF. This chain connects TRBV27 to TRBJ2-1, with TRBD1 as a possible D gene (5 bases). Germline lookup yields CDR1 MNHEY and CDR2 SMNVEV (reference sequence). The CDR3 runs 15 residues. With 6 bases removed from V and 5 bases from J, the gap between germline ends came to 17 bases.

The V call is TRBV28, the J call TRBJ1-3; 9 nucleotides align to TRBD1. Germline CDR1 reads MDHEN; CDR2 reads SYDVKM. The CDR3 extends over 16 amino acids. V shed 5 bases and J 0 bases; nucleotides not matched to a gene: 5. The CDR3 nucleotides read TGTGCCAGCAGTGTACAGGGGGCCGGCTCTGGAAACACCATATATTTT. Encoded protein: CASSVQGAGSGNTIYF.

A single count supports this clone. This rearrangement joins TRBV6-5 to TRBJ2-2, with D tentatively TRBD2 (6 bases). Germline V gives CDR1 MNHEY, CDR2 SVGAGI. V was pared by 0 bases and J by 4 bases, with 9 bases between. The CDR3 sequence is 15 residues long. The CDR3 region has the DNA TGTGCCAGCAGTTACTCTGGCGGGGCCACCGGGGAGCTGTTTTTT. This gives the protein CASSYSGGATGELFF.

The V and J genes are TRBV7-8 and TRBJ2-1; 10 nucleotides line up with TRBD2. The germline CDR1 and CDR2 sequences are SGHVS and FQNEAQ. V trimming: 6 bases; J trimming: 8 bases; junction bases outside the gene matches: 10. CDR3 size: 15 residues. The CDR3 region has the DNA TGTGCCAGCAGTTTCGGGACTAGCGCGACCTATGAGCAGTTCTTC. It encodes CASSFGTSATYEQFF.

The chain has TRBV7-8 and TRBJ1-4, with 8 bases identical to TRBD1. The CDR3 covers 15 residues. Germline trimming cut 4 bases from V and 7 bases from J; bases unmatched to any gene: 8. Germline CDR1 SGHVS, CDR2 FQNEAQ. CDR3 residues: CASSSRTGWSEKLFF. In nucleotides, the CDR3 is TGTGCCAGCAGCTCGCGGACAGGGTGGAGTGAAAAACTGTTTTTT. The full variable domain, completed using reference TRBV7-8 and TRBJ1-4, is GAGVSQSPRYKVAKRGQDVALRCDPISGHVSLFWYQQALGQGPEFLTYFQNEAQLDKSGLPSDRFFAERPEGSVSTLKIQRTQQEDSAVYLCASSSRTGWSEKLFFGSGTQLSVL.

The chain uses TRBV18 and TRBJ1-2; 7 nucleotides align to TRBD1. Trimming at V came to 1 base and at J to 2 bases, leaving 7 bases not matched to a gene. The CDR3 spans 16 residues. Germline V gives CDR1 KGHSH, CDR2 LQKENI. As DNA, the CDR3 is TGTGCCAGCTCACCACTAAGACAGGGACTGAACTATGGCTACACCTTC. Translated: CASSPLRQGLNYGYTF. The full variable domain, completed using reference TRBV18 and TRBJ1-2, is NAGVMQNPRHLVRRRGQEARLRCSPMKGHSHVYWYRQLPEEGLKFMVYLQKENIIDESGMPKERFSAEFPKEGPSILRIQQVVRGDSAAYFCASSPLRQGLNYGYTFGSGTRLTVV.